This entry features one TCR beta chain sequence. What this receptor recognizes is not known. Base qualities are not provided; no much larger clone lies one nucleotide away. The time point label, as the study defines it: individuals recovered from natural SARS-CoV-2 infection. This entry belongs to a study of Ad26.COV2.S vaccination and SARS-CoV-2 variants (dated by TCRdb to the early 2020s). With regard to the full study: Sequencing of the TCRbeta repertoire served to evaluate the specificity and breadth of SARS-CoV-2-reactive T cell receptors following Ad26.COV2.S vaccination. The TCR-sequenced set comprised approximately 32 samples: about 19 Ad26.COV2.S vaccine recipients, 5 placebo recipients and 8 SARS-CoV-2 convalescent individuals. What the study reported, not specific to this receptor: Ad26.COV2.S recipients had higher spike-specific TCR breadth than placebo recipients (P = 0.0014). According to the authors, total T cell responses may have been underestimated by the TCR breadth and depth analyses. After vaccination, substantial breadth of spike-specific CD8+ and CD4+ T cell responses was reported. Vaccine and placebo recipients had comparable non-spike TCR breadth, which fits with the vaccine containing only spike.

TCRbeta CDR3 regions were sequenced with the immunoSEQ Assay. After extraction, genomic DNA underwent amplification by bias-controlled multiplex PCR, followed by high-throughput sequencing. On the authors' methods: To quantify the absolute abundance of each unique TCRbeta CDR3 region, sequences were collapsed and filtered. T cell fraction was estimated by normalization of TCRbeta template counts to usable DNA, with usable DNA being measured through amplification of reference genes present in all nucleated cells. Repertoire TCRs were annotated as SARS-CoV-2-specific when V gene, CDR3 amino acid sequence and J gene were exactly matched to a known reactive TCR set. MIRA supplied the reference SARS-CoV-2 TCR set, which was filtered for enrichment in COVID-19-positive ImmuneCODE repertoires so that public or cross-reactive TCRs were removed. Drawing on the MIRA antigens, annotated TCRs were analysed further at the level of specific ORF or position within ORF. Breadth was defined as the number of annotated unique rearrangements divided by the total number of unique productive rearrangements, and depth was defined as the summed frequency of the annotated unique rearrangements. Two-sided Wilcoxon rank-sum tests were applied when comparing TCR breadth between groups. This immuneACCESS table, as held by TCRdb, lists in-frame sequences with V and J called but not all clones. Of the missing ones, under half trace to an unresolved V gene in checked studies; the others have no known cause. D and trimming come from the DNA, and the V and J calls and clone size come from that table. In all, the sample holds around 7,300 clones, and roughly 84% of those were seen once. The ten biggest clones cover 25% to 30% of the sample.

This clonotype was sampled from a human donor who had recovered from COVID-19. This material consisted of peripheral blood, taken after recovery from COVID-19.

The nucleotides are TGCGCCAGCAGCCAAGATATCACAGCTGAAGCTTTCTTT. Translation gives CASSQDITAEAFF. The rearranged segments are TRBV4-3 and TRBJ1-1; the D gene remains uncertain. V is cut by 0 bases and J by 6 bases, and the space between the germline ends is 8 bases. From cysteine to phenylalanine, the CDR3 is 13 amino acids long. Left in the record is the CDR3 DNA by itself, 39 bases read in frame from the first base. From a lookup of the germline V gene, CDR1 and CDR2 are LGHNA and YSLEER.